These 12 T cell receptor beta chains were all obtained from the same sample, sequenced in a study of T cells in Graves' hyperthyroidism and ophthalmopathy. Using RNA transcripts as the source, TCR beta CDR3 regions were amplified. During a first-round RT-PCR of the TCR CDR3, the HTBI primer set was used. A single record per CDR3 protein comes from TCRdb applying MiXCR to the multiplex PCR reads. The sample lists fewer than 900,000 distinct CDR3 sequences; about a sixth were seen once. Sequenced: blood. The source is a man between 18 and 35 years old with Graves' hyperthyroidism.

This rearrangement joins TRBV20-1 to TRBJ2-2; perhaps TRBD2 as D (6 bases). Trimming pared 3 bases from V and 2 bases from J, leaving 7 bases between. Germline V CDR1 and CDR2: DFQATT, SNEGSKA (reference sequence). The CDR3 has 13 amino acids. CDR3 sequence reads: CSASSGNTGELFF. CDR3 nucleotides: TGCAGTGCTAGTAGCGGAAACACCGGGGAGCTGTTTTTT.

This clonotype has more than one count but fewer than ten. The V gene is TRBV30, the J gene TRBJ1-4; 7 bases are a match to TRBD1. Germline trimming cut 3 bases from V and 5 bases from J; bases unmatched to any gene: 3. The CDR3 covers 13 residues. Per the germline V gene, CDR1 is GTSNPN and CDR2 is SVGIG (reference sequence). The CDR3 DNA sequence: TGTGCCTGGAGAAAGGGACAGAATGAAAAACTGTTTTTT. It translates to CAWRKGQNEKLFF. Complete variable domain (other parts from reference TRBV30 and TRBJ1-4): SQTIHQWPATLVQPVGSPLSLECTVEGTSNPNLYWYRQAAGRGLQLLFYSVGIGQISSEVPQNLSASRPQDRQFILSSKKLLLSDSGFYLCAWRKGQNEKLFFGSGTQLSVL.

There are a few counts of this clonotype. The rearrangement uses TRBV25-1 and TRBJ1-5, with 9 bases that match TRBD1. The CDR3 is 18 residues long. V lost 3 bases, J lost 7 bases, and 16 bases stayed unmatched. Germline CDR1 MGHDK, CDR2 SYGVNS. CDR3 sequence: CASSDLDHGQGLGQPQHF. In DNA form, the CDR3 reads TGTGCCAGCAGTGACCTCGACCACGGACAGGGGTTGGGACAGCCCCAGCATTTT.

This clonotype has at least ten counts. CDR3 sequence: CASSLRGTGGILTDTQYF. DNA of the CDR3: TGTGCCAGCAGCTTACGGGGGACAGGGGGAATACTCACAGATACGCAGTATTTT. The rearrangement uses TRBV7-3 and TRBJ2-3; 11 bases are a match to TRBD1. Trimming cost V 2 bases and J 2 bases; bases outside gene matches: 9. Germline CDR1 reads SGHTA; CDR2 reads FQGTGA. The CDR3 sequence is 18 residues long.

The rearrangement joins TRBV10-3 to TRBJ2-1; TRBD2 matches 15 bases. Trimming removed 4 bases from V and 8 bases from J; junction bases left unmatched: 12. The CDR3 extends over 18 amino acids. Germline lookup yields CDR1 ENHRY and CDR2 SYGVKD. DNA of the CDR3: TGTGCCATCAGTGTGGGACTAGCGGGAGGACGCGGTAGGGATGAGCAGTTCTTC. It specifies CAISVGLAGGRGRDEQFF.

The CDR3: CASSYSFPNNEQFF. The CDR3 DNA sequence: TGTGCCAGCAGTTACTCGTTTCCCAACAATGAGCAGTTCTTC. The chain links TRBV6-6 to TRBJ2-1; D ambiguous. Germline lookup yields CDR1 MNHNY and CDR2 SVGAGI (reference sequence). V lost 0 bases to trimming and J lost 5 bases, with 8 bases between them. The CDR3 consists of 14 residues.

This clonotype was seen at least ten times. This rearrangement joins TRBV6-1 to TRBJ2-1; D might be TRBD2 (6 bases). Germline V lookup: CDR1 MNHNS, CDR2 SASEGT. Trimming took off 5 bases at V and 8 bases at J, with 22 bases between the two ends. This CDR3 is built from 16 residues. The CDR3 loop reads CASSNPRDSLLDEQFF. The CDR3 nucleotides are TGTGCCAGCAGTAACCCTCGGGACTCTCTGCTGGATGAGCAGTTCTTC.

This clonotype was observed a few times. This chain joins TRBV3-1 and TRBJ2-7; 8 positions agree with TRBD1. This CDR3 is 17 amino acids long. Germline V gives CDR1 LGHDT, CDR2 YNNKEL (reference sequence). The junction had 10 bases not matched to a gene; V was cut back by 0 bases and J by 3 bases. The CDR3 nucleotides read TGTGCCAGCAGCCAAGATTGGACAGGGTCTTTATACTACGAGCAGTACTTC. Its protein product is CASSQDWTGSLYYEQYF.

The rearrangement joins TRBV20-1 to TRBJ2-4; 8 nucleotides line up with TRBD1. Germline CDR1 DFQATT, CDR2 SNEGSKA (reference sequence). Germline trimming cut 2 bases from V and 0 bases from J; bases unmatched to any gene: 9. The CDR3 is 17 amino acids. The CDR3 sequence is CSARLGQGTRAKNIQYF. CDR3 DNA sequence: TGCAGTGCTAGACTCGGACAGGGTACACGAGCCAAAAACATTCAGTACTTC.

This clonotype has more than one count but fewer than ten. The chain couples TRBV4-3 to TRBJ2-5; TRBD2 agrees at 10 bases. The CDR3 runs to 16 residues. CDR1 and CDR2 (germline): LGHNA, YSLEER. With V trimmed by 4 bases and J by 5 bases, 10 bases remained unmatched. CDR3 bases: TGCGCCAGCAGCCCCGGGACTAGCGAGTTGGCGGAGACCCAGTACTTC. This translates into CASSPGTSELAETQYF.

Only a few counts were recorded for this clonotype. The rearrangement joins TRBV28 to TRBJ2-7; 14 nucleotides match TRBD2. There are 19 residues in the CDR3. In germline, CDR1 is MDHEN, CDR2 SYDVKM. The trim removed 2 bases at V and 0 bases at J, leaving 9 bases unmatched. CDR3 bases: TGTGCCAGCAGTTTACCGGGACTAGCGGGAGCGACACCCTCCTACGAGCAGTACTTC. Protein sequence: CASSLPGLAGATPSYEQYF.

This clonotype was detected only a few times. The chain carries TRBV11-3 and TRBJ1-1; TRBD1 matches 7 bases. V trimming: 5 bases; J trimming: 5 bases; junction bases outside the gene matches: 5. Germline values: CDR1 SGHNT, CDR2 YENEEA. The CDR3 has 13 amino acids. DNA of the CDR3: TGTGCCAGCAGCCGACAGGGTATGACTGAAGCTTTCTTT. As protein: CASSRQGMTEAFF.